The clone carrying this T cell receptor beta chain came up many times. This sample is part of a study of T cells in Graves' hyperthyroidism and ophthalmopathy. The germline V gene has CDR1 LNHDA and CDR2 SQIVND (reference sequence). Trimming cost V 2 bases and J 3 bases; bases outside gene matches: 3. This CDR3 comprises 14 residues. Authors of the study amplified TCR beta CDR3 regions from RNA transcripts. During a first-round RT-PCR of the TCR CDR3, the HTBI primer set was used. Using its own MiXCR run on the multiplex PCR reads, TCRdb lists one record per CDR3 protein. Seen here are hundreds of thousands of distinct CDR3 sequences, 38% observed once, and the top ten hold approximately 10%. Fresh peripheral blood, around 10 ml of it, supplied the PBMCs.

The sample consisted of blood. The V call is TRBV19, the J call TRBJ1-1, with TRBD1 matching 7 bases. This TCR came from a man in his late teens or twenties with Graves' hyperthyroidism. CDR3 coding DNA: TGTGCCAGTAGTATATGGACAGGAGACACTGAAGCTTTCTTT. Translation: CASSIWTGDTEAFF.